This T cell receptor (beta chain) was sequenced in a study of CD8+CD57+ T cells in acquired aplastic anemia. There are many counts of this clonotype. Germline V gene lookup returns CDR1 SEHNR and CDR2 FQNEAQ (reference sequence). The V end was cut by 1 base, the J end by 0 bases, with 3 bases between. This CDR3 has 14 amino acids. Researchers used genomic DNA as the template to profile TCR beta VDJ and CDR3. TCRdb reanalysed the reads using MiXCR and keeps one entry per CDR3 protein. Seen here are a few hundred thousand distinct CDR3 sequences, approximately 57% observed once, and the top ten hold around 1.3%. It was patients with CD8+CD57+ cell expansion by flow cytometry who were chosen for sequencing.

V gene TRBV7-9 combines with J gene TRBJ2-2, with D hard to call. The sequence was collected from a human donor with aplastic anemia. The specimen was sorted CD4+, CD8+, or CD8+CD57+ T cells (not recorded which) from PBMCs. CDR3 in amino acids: CASSLDANTGELFF. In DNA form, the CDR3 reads TGTGCCAGCAGCTTAGATGCGAACACCGGGGAGCTGTTTTTT.